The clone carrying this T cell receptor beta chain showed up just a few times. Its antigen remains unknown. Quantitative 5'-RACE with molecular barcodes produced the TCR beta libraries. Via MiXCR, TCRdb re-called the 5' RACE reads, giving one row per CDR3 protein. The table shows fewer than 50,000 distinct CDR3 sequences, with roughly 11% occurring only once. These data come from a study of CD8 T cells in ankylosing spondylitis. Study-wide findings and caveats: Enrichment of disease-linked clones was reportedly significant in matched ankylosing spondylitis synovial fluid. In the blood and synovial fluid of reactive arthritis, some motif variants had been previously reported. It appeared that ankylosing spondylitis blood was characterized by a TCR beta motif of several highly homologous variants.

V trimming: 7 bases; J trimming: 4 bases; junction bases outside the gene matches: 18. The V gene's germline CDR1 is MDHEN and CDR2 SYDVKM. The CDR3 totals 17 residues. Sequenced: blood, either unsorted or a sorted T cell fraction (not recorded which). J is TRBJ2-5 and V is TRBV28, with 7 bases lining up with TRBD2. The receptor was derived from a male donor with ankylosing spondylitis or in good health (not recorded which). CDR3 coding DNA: TGTGCCAGCATCGGCGGGGGAGGAGGGCCAACCGGAGAGACCCAGTACTTC. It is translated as CASIGGGGGPTGETQYF.